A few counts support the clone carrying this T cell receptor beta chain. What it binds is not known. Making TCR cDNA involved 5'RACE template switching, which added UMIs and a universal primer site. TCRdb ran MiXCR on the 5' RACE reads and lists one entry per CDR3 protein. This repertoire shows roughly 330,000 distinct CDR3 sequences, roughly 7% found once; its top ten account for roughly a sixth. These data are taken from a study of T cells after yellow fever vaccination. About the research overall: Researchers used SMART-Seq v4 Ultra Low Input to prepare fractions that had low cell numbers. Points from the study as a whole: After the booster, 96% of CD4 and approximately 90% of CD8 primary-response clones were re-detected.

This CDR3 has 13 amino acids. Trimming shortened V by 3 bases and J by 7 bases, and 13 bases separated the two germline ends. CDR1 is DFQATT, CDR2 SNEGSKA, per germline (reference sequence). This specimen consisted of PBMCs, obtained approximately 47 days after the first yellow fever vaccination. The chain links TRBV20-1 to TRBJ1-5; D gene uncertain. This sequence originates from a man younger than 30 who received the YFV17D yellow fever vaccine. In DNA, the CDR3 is TGCAGTGCTAGTAAAGGGAAGGACCAGCCCCAGCATTTT. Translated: CSASKGKDQPQHF.